This T cell receptor beta chain was obtained from a study of Tregs in tolerant kidney transplant recipients. V dropped 4 bases and J dropped 0 bases, with 11 bases sitting between them. Germline-derived CDR1 and CDR2 are SGDLS and YYNGEE. The CDR3 totals 15 residues. Regarding the study as a whole: Findings come from small patient numbers and require larger validation.

Concerning this clone itself: Antigen: not known.

Sequencing used immunoSEQ multiplex PCR; TCRdb keeps in-frame clones, though not all of them. This sample has around 74,000 clones, with more than 95% found just once. The sequenced sample was CD4+ T cells from blood, obtained before the transplant. V is TRBV9 and J is TRBJ1-3; D not certain. The sequence derives from a human donor who received a combined kidney and bone marrow transplant. CDR3 coding DNA: TGTGCCAGCAGCTCCCCCCCGGGCTCTGGAAACACCATATATTTT. Its translation: CASSSPPGSGNTIYF.